This TCR beta chain was captured in a study of blood T cell repertoires in COVID-19. Study-level information: COVID-19 samples collected from the United States, Italy and Spain covered acute and convalescent phases. PBMCs, B-cell-depleted T cells, or T cells were the source of the cDNA or gDNA that made up the material.

Authors' processing steps: Estimates of nucleated cell counts were drawn from the amplification of reference gene primers. The method was immunoSEQ multiplex PCR; TCRdb's version includes in-frame clones alone and lacks a portion of them. That table furnishes V, J and clone size, whereas the DNA furnished D and trimming. This table holds approximately 300,000 clones, around four fifths found once. The CDR3 has 14 residues. J gave up 8 bases and V 0 bases, and 4 bases lay outside the gene matches. Per the germline V gene, CDR1 is SEHNR and CDR2 is FQNEAQ (reference sequence). Sequenced material: peripheral blood. The chain has TRBV7-9 and TRBJ2-1; TRBD2 agrees at 7 bases. The TCR was taken from a woman in her fifties or sixties with active or convalescent COVID-19. CDR3 sequence reads: CASSLAGGPDEQFF. CDR3 bases: TGTGCCAGCAGCTTAGCGGGAGGGCCAGATGAGCAGTTCTTC.